Reported below is one T cell receptor beta chain. Its cognate antigen is unknown. The source of the sample is a study of cytomegalovirus exposure and HLA in healthy donors. General study findings and limits: In an earlier analysis, productive rearrangement rates for most beta V segments clustered near 87% or 30%. In vitro checks showed that a few CMV-associated chains really do target CMV antigens. There were under 200 TCR beta chains listed as cytomegalovirus-associated. In a later analysis, across HLA loci, associated TCR counts were highest for DRB1, lowest for HLA-C.

Germline values: CDR1 SEHNR, CDR2 FQNEAQ (reference sequence). This CDR3 contains 16 residues. The V and J ends lost 5 bases and 0 bases respectively, with 15 bases between them. The primer mix had 60 Vbeta and 13 Jbeta primers. Generated by immunoSEQ multiplex PCR, the TCRdb table keeps only in-frame clones and is missing some. The sample yields approximately 100,000 clones, more than 60% seen once. Sequencing input: PBMCs. The clonotype comes from a female donor in good health and CMV-seropositive. This rearrangement joins TRBV7-9 to TRBJ2-3, with a tentative D call TRBD1 (6 bases). Written as DNA, the CDR3 is TGTGCCAGCAGCCCATGGGACATCCTTAGCACAGATACGCAGTATTTT. Translating it yields CASSPWDILSTDTQYF. Variable domain in full (rest from reference TRBV7-9 and TRBJ2-3): DTGVSQNPRHKITKRGQNVTFRCDPISEHNRLYWYRQTLGQGPEFLTYFQNEAQLEKSRLLSDRFSAERPKGSFSTLEIQRTEQGDSAMYLCASSPWDILSTDTQYFGPGTRLTVL.